This T cell receptor beta chain emerged from a study of somatic mutations in cytotoxic T cells in rheumatoid arthritis. As for the study in general: Right after diagnosis, and before any treatment had started, patient peripheral blood (roughly 29 ml EDTA) was drawn. Study-level results: Among rheumatoid arthritis patients and age-matched healthy controls, CD8+ T-cell clonality was not significantly different.

Trimming stripped 3 bases from V and 4 bases from J, with 10 bases between. The CDR3 contains 14 residues. CDR1 is MDHEN, CDR2 SYDVKM, per germline. Clones were sequenced by immunoSEQ multiplex PCR, and TCRdb holds only the in-frame ones, with some missing. The table shows under 15,000 clones, with 78% occurring only once. As for this clone: Antigen specificity is unknown.

CD4+ and CD8+ cells were isolated by positive magnetic bead selection, with purity checked by flow cytometry. This TCR was sampled from an adult with rheumatoid arthritis. Sequenced input: CD8+ T cells sorted from blood. This chain links TRBV28 with TRBJ1-3; D is unresolved. DNA of the CDR3: TGTGCCAGCAGTTTTTCGGGGATCGGAAACACCATATATTTT. Amino acids: CASSFSGIGNTIYF. Variable domain in full (rest from reference TRBV28 and TRBJ1-3): DVKVTQSSRYLVKRTGEKVFLECVQDMDHENMFWYRQDPGLGLRLIYFSYDVKMKEKGDIPEGYSVSREKKERFSLILESASTNQTSMYLCASSFSGIGNTIYFGEGSWLTVV.